The sequence of this T cell receptor (beta chain) was determined in a study of cytomegalovirus exposure and HLA in healthy donors. Study-level information: An analysis done earlier identified 100 million to 140 million unique TCR beta sequences from about 179 million T cells.

The donors, nominally healthy at sampling, likely had unrecorded immune exposures. This clone showed up just once. Its antigen is as yet unknown. Study results and caveats: Relative to equally common others, HLA-associated TCR beta chains showed greater clonal expansion in a later analysis. Some public TCRs appeared in many individuals, while most sequences were rare.

A multiplex PCR was run with 60 Vbeta primers and 13 Jbeta primers. The data were produced by immunoSEQ multiplex PCR, yet TCRdb's version contains in-frame clones alone and is incomplete. The sample lists 100,000 to 150,000 clones, around 78% occurring once. Between the trimmed V and J ends, which lost 5 bases and 2 bases, there was a span of 13 bases. Germline-derived CDR1 and CDR2 are LNHDA and SQIVND (reference sequence). The length of the CDR3 is 14 residues. Sequencing was performed on PBMCs. This chain links TRBV19 with TRBJ2-7; D may be TRBD2 (6 bases). The receptor comes from a man in his fifties or sixties in good health and CMV-seronegative. CDR3: CASSPAGTAYEQYF. DNA of the CDR3: TGTGCCAGTAGTCCGGCCGGGACTGCCTACGAGCAGTACTTC. The whole variable domain, filled in from reference TRBV19 and TRBJ2-7, reads DGGITQSPKYLFRKEGQNVTLSCEQNLNHDAMYWYRQDPGQGLRLIYYSQIVNDFQKGDIAEGYSVSREKKESFPLTVTSAQKNPTAFYLCASSPAGTAYEQYFGPGTRLTVT.